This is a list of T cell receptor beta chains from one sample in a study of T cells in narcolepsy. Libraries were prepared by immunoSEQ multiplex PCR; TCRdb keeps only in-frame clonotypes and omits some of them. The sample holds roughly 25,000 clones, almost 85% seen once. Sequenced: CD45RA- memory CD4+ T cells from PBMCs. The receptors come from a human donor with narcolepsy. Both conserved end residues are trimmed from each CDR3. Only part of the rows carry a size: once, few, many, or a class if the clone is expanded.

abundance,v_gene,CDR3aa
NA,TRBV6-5,ASSSQGRANYGYT
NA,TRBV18,ASSPQGWETQY
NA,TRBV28,ASRKQGADTQY
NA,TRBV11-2,ASDRGNSSPLH
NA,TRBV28,ASSLASGRDNEQF
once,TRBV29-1,SVEDRSPPYEQY
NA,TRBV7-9,ASSADRGNSVGYT
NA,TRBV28,ASSYTGGGTDTQY
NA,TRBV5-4,ASSSDSNTGELF
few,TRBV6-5,ASSPGGTEAF
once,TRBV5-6,ASSLAGVSGANVLT
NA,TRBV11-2,ASSLGKGLAGHTSYEQY
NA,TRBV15,ATSGFQTGEDTGELF
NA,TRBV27,ASSLTRTSGFSYNEQF
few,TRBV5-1,ASSLAPGQESNEQF
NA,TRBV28,AGRGRKETQY
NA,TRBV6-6,ASSKATGIGNTIY
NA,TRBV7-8,ASSLGASGSLGTDTQY
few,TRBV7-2,ASSLVGLAAASYEQY
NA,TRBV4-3,ASSQGSTSNTEAF
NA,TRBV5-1,ASSLGTSGLSTDTQY
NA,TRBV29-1,SVEAPRGAINNEQF
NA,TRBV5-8,ASSLRLANEQF
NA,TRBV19,ASSVLQGNQPQH
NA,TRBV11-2,ASSLDGQPNQPQH
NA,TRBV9,ASSRGLGGPSTDTQY
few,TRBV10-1,ASSDRIAGSYNEQF
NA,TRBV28,ASGRAWETQY
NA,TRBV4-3,ASSQGLAGVLYEQF
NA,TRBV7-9,ASSLRGGQSSYNEQF
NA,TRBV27,ASSWGLRTEAF
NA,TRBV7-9,ASSPRDFGLGYT
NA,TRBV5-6,ASSRVTSDGGEQF